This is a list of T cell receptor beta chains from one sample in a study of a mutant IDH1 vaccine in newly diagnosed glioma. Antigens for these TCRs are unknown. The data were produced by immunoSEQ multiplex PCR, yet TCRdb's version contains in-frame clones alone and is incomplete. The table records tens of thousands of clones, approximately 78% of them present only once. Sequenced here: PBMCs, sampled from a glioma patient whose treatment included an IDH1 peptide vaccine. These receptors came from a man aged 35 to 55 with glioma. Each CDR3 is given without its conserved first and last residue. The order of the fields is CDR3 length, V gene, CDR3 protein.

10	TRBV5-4	ASSIPGAEGF
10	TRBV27	ASRGNGYGYT
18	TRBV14	ASSQKMGLPRMGISYEQY
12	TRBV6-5	ASSSYRDTGELF
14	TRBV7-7	ASSSGLADLGGELF
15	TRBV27	ASSSLPGAAGSGELF
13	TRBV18	ASSPRGANTGELF
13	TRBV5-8	ASSLGQGGNQPQH
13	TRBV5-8	ASSLERGPFRVQY
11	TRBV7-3	ASSLNRVSEQY
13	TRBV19	ASRSGLGSILGYT
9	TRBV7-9	ASSLDNEQF
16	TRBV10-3	AISDPGQVRRSYNEQF
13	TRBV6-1	ASRVQGLYTGELF
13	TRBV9	ASTDPGGHPTEAF
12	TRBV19	ASSLSGGGTEAF
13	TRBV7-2	ASLLWGPINYGYT
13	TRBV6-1	ASSRTSMSTDTQY
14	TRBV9	ASSASAKGPRGTQY
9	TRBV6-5	ASRESYEQY
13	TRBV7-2	ASSFPGRGRPEQF
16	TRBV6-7	ASSYSKVICPWGTEAF
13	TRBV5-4	ASSLVGGPHRELF
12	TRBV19	ASSHRASGGELF
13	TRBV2	ATRWAPGTKNIQY
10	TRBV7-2	ASSSFRGGYT
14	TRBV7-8	ASNDLGTLGANVLT
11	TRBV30	AWDRVLGTEAF
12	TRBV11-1	ASSFRTGGYGYT
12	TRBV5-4	ASSVDRVGTEAF
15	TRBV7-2	ASSLASPGTTNEKLF
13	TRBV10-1	AIRPGLAGGDTQY
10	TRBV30	AWSDQGYEQY
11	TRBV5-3	ARSLYGSKTQY
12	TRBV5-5	ASSLGTPNYGYT
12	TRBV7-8	ASTSTNSNQPQH
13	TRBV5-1	ASSLDLSSPGELF
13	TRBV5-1	ASSFRTPWNEKLF
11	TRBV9	ASSVEQSYEQY
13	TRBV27	ASSRTGTGRYEQY
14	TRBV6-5	ASSYATSGANNEQF
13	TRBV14	ASSPWTGGEETQY
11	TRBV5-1	ASTSTLADEQF
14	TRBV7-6	ASSTVVAGDTYEQY
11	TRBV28	ASRPQGYEKLF